This T cell receptor (beta chain) was sequenced in a study of T cell responses to AZD1222 COVID-19 vaccine (dated by TCRdb to the early 2020s). General notes on the study: AZD1222 recipients with second doses at about 4 weeks or about 12 weeks were pooled, because spike-specific TCR depth and breadth did not differ between schedules. TCR sequencing covered 230 or so trial participants: 200 to 220 given two doses of AZD1222 and 26 given two doses of MenACWY control vaccine. Trial participants were enrolled by age into subgroups of 18-55, 56-69 and 70-plus years, and around 140, 26 and 57 TCR-sequenced participants, respectively, were included in these subgroups. The investigation overall reported the following: Participants were mostly white British and included more females than males, and it was suggested by the authors that clonal diversity may have been underestimated. Conclusions about previously exposed vaccinees are limited because only 6 or 7 AZD1222 recipients were SARS-CoV-2 seropositive at baseline. Nearly half of unique spike-specific TCRs reportedly recognized epitopes outside regions mutated in the B.1.351 and B.1.1.7 variants. Spike-specific TCR breadth and depth rose significantly after two AZD1222 doses compared with day 0 and with MenACWY recipients. The whole spike protein was spanned by vaccine-associated CD4 TCRs, and dominant responses were seen in regions 160-218 and 743-854. The 56-69-year group was small, and its depth increase did not reach significance, likely because of low power. Because no day 14 peak-response samples were available, repertoires were characterized only after the peak T cell response.

V and J lose 0 bases and 7 bases, and a span of 8 bases separates them. The germline V gene sets CDR1 to SGDLS and CDR2 to YYNGEE. CDR3 length: 14 amino acids, cysteine to phenylalanine. CDR3 DNA only is kept here, 42 bases in frame from base 1. Points on this clone: The clone's antigen remains unknown. No quality values exist for individual bases; no much larger clone is one base distant.

The CDR3 regions of human TCRbeta chains were subjected to immunosequencing. In the paper's pipeline: TCRs in the repertoires were matched against a reference library of SARS-CoV-2-specific TCRs that had been generated with the MIRA antigen-specificity platform. Breadth meant the fraction of unique TCRs that were SARS-CoV-2-associated, whereas depth meant the fraction of total T cells that were SARS-CoV-2-associated. Using the MIRA data, every spike-specific TCR was mapped to the spike region that the TCR reacted to and assigned to either a CD4 or a CD8 class. Log10-transformed breadth and depth values were compared by one-way ANOVA with Sidak's multiple comparisons tests. TCRdb mirrors the immuneACCESS table, restricted to in-frame sequences. Some clones are absent from its copies; in checked studies, under half trace to an unresolved V gene, and the reason for the others is unknown. V and J calls and clone size are copied from that table; D and trimming were computed from the DNA. The sample records 150,000 to 200,000 clones, 85% to 95% of which are singletons. The leading ten clones occupy roughly 1% of the sample.

Taken with the paper, the label for time point translates to: baseline before first vaccination. Vaccinee samples were obtained from the UK trials COV001 and COV002, which included a single-blind randomized controlled phase 2/3 trial of AZD1222 (ChAdOx1 nCoV-19) in healthy adults. Trial participant PBMC samples were collected at day 0 and day 28 after the second dose for TCRbeta chain sequencing. Recombination linked TRBV9 to TRBJ1-6; the D segment cannot be called with confidence. This receptor was taken from an adult in good health. The sample was peripheral blood, taken on day 0 of AZD1222 vaccination. The CDR3 amino acid sequence is: CASSVGLENSPLHF. The base sequence is TGTGCCAGCAGCGTAGGCCTCGAAAATTCACCCCTCCACTTT.